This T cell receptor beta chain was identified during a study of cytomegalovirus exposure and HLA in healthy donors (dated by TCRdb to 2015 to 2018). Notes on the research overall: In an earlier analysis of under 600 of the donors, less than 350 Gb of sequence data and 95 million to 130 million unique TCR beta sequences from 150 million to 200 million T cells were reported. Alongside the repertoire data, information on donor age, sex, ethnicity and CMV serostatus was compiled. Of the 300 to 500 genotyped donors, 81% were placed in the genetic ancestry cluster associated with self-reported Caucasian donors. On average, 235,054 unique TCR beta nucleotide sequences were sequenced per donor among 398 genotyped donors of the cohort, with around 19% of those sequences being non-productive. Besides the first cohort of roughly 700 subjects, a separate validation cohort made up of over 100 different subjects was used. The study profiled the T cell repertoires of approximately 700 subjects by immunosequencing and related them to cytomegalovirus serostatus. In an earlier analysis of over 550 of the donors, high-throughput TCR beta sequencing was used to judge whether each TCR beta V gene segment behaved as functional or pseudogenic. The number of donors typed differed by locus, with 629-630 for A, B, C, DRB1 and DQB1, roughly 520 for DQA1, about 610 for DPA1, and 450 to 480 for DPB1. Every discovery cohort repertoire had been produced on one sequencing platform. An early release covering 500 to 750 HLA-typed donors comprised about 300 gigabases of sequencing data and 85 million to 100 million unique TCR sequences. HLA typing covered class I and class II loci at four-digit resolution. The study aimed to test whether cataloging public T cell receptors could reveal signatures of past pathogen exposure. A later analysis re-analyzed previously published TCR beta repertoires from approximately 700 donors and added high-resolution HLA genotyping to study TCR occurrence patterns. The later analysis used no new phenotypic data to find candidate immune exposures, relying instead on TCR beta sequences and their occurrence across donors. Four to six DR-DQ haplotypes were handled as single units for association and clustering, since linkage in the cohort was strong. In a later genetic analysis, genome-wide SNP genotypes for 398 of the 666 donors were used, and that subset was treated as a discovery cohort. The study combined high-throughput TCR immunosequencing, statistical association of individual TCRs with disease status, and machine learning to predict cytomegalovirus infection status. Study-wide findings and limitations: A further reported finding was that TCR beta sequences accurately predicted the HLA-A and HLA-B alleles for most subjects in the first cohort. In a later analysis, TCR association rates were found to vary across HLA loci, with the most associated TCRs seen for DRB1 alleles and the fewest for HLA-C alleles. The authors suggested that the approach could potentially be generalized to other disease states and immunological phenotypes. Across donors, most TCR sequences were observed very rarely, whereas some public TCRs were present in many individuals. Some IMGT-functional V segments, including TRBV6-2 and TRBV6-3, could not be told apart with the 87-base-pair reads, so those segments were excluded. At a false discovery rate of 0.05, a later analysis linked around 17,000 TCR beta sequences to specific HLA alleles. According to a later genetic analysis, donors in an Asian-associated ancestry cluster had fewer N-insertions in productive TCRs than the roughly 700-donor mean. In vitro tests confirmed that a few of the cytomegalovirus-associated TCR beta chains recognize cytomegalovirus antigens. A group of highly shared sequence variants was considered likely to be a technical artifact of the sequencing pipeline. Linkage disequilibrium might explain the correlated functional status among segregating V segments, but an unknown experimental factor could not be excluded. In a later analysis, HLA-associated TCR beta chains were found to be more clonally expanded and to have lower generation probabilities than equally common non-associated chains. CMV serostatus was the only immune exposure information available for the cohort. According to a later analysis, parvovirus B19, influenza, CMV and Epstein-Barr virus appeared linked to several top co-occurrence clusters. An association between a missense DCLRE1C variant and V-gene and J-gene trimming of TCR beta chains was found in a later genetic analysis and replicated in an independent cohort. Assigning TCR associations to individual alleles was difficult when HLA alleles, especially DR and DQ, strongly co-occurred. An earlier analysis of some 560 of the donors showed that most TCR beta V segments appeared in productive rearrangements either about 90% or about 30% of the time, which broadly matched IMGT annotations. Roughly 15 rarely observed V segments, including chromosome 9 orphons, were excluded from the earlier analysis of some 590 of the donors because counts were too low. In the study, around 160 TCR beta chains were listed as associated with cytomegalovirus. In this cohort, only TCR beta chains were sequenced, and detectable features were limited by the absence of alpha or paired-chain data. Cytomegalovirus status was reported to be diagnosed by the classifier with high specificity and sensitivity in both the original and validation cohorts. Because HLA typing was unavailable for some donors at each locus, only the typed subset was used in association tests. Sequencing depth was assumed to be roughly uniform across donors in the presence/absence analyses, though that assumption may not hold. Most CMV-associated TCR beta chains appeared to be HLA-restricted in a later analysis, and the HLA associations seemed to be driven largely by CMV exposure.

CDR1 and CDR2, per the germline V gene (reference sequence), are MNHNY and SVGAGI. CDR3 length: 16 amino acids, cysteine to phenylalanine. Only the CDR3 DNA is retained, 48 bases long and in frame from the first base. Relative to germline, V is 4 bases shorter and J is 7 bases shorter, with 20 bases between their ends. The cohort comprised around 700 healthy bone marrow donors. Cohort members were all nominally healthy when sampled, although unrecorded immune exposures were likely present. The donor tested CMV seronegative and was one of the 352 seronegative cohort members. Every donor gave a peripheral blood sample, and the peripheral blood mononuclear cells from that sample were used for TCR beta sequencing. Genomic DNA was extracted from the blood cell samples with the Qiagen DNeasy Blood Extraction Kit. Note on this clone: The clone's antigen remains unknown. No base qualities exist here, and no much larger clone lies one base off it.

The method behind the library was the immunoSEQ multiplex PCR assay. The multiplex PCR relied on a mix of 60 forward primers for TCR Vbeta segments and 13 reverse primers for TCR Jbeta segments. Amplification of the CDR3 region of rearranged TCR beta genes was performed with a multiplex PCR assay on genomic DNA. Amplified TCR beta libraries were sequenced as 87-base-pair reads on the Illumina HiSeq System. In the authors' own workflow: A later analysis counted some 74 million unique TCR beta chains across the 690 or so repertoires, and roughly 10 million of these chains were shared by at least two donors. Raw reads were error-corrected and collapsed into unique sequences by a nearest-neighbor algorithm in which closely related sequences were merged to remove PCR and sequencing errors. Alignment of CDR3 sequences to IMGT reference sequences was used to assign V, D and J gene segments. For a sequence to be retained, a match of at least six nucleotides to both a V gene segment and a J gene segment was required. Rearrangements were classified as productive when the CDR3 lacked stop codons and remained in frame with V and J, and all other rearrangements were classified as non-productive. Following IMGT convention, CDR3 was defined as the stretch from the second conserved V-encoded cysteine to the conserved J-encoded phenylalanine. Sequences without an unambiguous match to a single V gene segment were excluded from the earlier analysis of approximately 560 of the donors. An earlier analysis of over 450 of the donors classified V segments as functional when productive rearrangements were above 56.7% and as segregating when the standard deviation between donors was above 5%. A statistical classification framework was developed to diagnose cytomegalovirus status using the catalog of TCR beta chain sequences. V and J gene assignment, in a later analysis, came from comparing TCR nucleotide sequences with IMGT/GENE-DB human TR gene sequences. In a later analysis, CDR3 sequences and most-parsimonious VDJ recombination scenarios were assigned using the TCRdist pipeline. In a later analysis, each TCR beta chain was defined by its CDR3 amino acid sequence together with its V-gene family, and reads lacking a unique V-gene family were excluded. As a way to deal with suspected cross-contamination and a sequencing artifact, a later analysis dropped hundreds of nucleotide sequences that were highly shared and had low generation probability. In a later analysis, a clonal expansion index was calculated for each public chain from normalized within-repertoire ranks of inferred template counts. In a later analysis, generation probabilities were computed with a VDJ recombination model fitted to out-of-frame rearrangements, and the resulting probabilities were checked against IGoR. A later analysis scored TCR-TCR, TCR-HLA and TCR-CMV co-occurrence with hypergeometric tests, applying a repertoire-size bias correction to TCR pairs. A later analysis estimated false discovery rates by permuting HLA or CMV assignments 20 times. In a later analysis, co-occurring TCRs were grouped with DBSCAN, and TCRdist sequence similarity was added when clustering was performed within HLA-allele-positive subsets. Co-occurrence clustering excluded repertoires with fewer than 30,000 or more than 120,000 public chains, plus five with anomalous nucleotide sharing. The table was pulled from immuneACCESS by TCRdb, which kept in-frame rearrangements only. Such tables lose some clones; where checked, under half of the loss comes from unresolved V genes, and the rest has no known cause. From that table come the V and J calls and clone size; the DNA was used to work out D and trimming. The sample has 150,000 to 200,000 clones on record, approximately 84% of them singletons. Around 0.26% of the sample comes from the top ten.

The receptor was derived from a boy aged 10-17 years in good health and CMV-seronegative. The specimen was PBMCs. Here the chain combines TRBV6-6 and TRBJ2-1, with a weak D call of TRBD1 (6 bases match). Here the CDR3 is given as CASSSPTGLRLNEQFF. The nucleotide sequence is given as TGTGCCAGCAGTTCCCCCACAGGGCTTCGGTTGAATGAGCAGTTCTTC.